These 15 T cell receptor beta chains came from one sample sequenced in a study of radiotherapy plus CTLA-4 blockade in lung cancer. The table came from immunoSEQ multiplex PCR; TCRdb's copy has only in-frame clones and leaves some out. The table lists approximately 110,000 clones, 81% of them singletons. The sample was peripheral blood, taken from a patient treated with radiotherapy plus ipilimumab. The receptors were sampled from a human donor with non-small cell lung cancer that progressed on radiotherapy plus ipilimumab. Some clones in this sample may be carry-over from other donors' samples.

This chain connects TRBV2 to TRBJ2-7; maybe TRBD2 (5 bases). Trimming pared 4 bases from V and 1 base from J, leaving 14 bases between. The CDR3 totals 15 residues. Germline lookup yields CDR1 SNHLY and CDR2 FYNNEI. The CDR3 region has the DNA TGTGCCAGCAGTGCATCCGGGGTTAATTCCTACGAGCAGTACTTC. Protein: CASSASGVNSYEQYF.

The chain has TRBV2 and TRBJ1-1, with D maybe TRBD1 (5 bases). V shed 7 bases and J shed 7 bases, with 16 bases lying between them. The CDR3 is 13 amino acids. CDR1 SNHLY and CDR2 FYNNEI come from the germline V gene. CDR3 loop: CASTRRVRDEAFF. CDR3 DNA: TGTGCCAGCACCCGAAGGGTCAGGGATGAAGCTTTCTTT.

This clone occurred once. This chain connects TRBV6-5 to TRBJ1-6; 8 bases agree with TRBD1. CDR1 is MNHEY, CDR2 SVGAGI, per germline. The J segment lost 4 bases and the V segment lost 7 bases, leaving 6 bases of the junction unmatched. The length of the CDR3 is 15 residues. The CDR3 coding sequence is TGTGCCAGCACCGACAGGGGCCTTTATAATTCACCCCTCCACTTT. Its protein is CASTDRGLYNSPLHF.

This chain joins TRBV4-3 and TRBJ2-1, with D perhaps TRBD1 (9 bases). V was pared by 2 bases and J by 9 bases, with 35 bases between. Germline V lookup: CDR1 LGHNA, CDR2 YSLEER. This CDR3 has 21 residues. The chain's CDR3 is CASSQSGPGQGGWRGVAEQFF. CDR3 bases: TGCGCCAGCAGCCAATCAGGTCCGGGACAGGGTGGATGGCGGGGGGTCGCTGAGCAGTTCTTC.

This clone has a single count. The V gene is TRBV5-4, the J gene TRBJ2-6; the match to TRBD2 covers 8 bases. V shed 10 bases and J 2 bases; nucleotides not matched to a gene: 11. This CDR3 contains 16 residues. The germline V gene has CDR1 SGHNT and CDR2 YYREEE (reference sequence). The CDR3 DNA reads as TGTGCCGCAGGAACTACACTAGCGGCTGGGGCCAACGTCCTGACTTTC. It yields the protein CAAGTTLAAGANVLTF.

This clone has only a few counts. The same CDR3 can be traced to other DNA sequences in this sample. The rearrangement joins TRBV10-3 to TRBJ1-6; D unresolved. The V and J ends lost 4 bases and 2 bases respectively, with 12 bases between them. The CDR3 is made up of 16 amino acids. Germline V CDR1 and CDR2: ENHRY, SYGVKD. CDR3 sequence (DNA): TGTGCCATCAGTGTCTCTACAGCACCCTATAATTCACCCCTCCACTTT. This encodes CAISVSTAPYNSPLHF.

The V call is TRBV2, the J call TRBJ2-1; a possible D gene is TRBD2 (6 bases). Trimming removed 6 bases at V and 9 bases at J, with 18 bases between. The CDR3 is made up of 14 amino acids. Germline V gene data show CDR1 as SNHLY and CDR2 as FYNNEI. The CDR3 nucleotides read TGTGCCAGCAGCGAGAGTACTAGCAATCCTGAGCAGTTCTTC. Its translation is CASSESTSNPEQFF.

The chain employs TRBV4-1 and TRBJ1-6, with 7 bases aligning to TRBD1. V trimming: 1 base; J trimming: 10 bases; junction bases outside the gene matches: 7. The CDR3 is 15 residues long. Germline V CDR1 and CDR2: MGHRA, YSYEKL. The CDR3 nucleotides read TGCGCCAGCAGCCAAGTGGGGCAGGGGGAATCACCCCTCCACTTT. This encodes CASSQVGQGESPLHF.

The chain links TRBV19 to TRBJ1-3; D is unclear. The V gene's germline CDR1 is LNHDA and CDR2 SQIVND (reference sequence). The length of the CDR3 is 17 residues. Trimming removed 3 bases from V and 0 bases from J, with 15 bases in between. The CDR3 DNA is TGTGCCAGTAGTATTGACCCCGTGGGGAGCTCTGGAAACACCATATATTTT. Its protein product is CASSIDPVGSSGNTIYF.

This sequence joins TRBV19 and TRBJ1-2, with 7 bases aligning to TRBD1. Germline CDR1 is LNHDA and CDR2 is SQIVND (reference sequence). V was pared by 5 bases and J by 13 bases, with 16 bases of the junction left unmatched. The CDR3 contains 14 residues. Written as DNA, the CDR3 is TGTGCCAGTAGTCCGGGACAGAATTTTGGAGGCCTCACCTTC. This encodes CASSPGQNFGGLTF.

This rearrangement joins TRBV30 to TRBJ2-2; possibly TRBD2 for D (5 bases). Germline V gives CDR1 GTSNPN, CDR2 SVGIG (reference sequence). CDR3 size: 16 residues. V was clipped by 0 bases and J by 0 bases, with 11 bases between them. CDR3 nucleotide sequence: TGTGCCTGGAGTGTGCAGTATAGCGCGAACACCGGGGAGCTGTTTTTT. Translated, it gives CAWSVQYSANTGELFF.

The chain is built from TRBV7-6 and TRBJ1-4, with 10 bases identical to TRBD1. V was clipped by 5 bases and J by 5 bases; unmatched bases: 8. The germline V gene encodes CDR1 SGHVS and CDR2 FNYEAQ. The CDR3 runs to 16 residues. CDR3 sequence reads: CASSPPPGQGNEKLFF. The CDR3, as DNA: TGTGCCAGCAGCCCCCCCCCGGGACAGGGGAATGAAAAACTGTTTTTT.

J is TRBJ2-1 and V is TRBV4-3; TRBD1 might be the D (6 bases). Germline CDR1 is LGHNA and CDR2 is YSLEER. With 1 base removed from V and 3 bases from J, the gap between germline ends came to 16 bases. CDR3 size: 17 residues. CDR3 in DNA: TGCGCCAGCAGCCAAGCTCCAACGGGACAAAACTACAATGAGCAGTTCTTC. Residues: CASSQAPTGQNYNEQFF.

The chain couples TRBV7-2 to TRBJ1-1; 7 bases fit TRBD1. Germline trimming cut 5 bases from V and 10 bases from J; bases unmatched to any gene: 19. This CDR3 is built from 16 residues. The germline gives CDR1 SGHTA, CDR2 FQGNSA. The DNA for the CDR3 is TGTGCCAGCAGCCCGGACCTGGGACAGTTCTCCCTGGGAGCTTTCTTT. Translation: CASSPDLGQFSLGAFF.

This rearrangement joins TRBV9 to TRBJ2-5, with D perhaps TRBD1 (5 bases). CDR1 is SGDLS and CDR2 is YYNGEE in the germline V gene. The CDR3 loop spans 15 amino acids. V gave up 4 bases and J gave up 2 bases, with 15 bases separating them. CDR3 region: CASSRAPGRQETQYF. The CDR3 DNA is TGTGCCAGCAGCCGGGCCCCAGGGCGGCAAGAGACCCAGTACTTC.